This record covers a single T cell receptor beta chain. Profiling relied on immunoSEQ multiplex PCR, and the TCRdb table lists in-frame clones only, not all of them. The sample shows about 70,000 clones, about 90% of them seen only once. These data are taken from a study of T cell changes during pregnancy in multiple sclerosis. The CDR3 is 14 residues long. CDR1 is SGHRS and CDR2 is YFSETQ in the germline V gene. V was clipped by 0 bases and J by 7 bases; unmatched bases: 6. Sequencing was performed on peripheral blood, taken in the first trimester of pregnancy. The rearrangement joins TRBV5-1 to TRBJ1-2; 7 nucleotides match TRBD1. The sequence came from a female donor with multiple sclerosis, enrolled in a pregnancy study. CDR3 in amino acids: CASSLEAGGVGYTF. The CDR3 region has the DNA TGCGCCAGCAGCTTGGAGGCAGGGGGTGTTGGCTACACCTTC.